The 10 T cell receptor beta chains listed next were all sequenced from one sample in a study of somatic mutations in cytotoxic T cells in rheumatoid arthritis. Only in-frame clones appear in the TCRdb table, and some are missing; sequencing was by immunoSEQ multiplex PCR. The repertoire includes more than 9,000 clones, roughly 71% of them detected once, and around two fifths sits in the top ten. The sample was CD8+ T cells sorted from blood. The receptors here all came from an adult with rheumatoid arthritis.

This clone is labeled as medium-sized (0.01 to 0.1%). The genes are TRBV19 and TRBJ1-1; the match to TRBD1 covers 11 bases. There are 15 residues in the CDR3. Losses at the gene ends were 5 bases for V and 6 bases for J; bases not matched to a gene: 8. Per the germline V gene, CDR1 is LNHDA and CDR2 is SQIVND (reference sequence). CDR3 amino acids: CASSLPGTGGAEAFF. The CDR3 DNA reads TGTGCCAGTAGTCTCCCCGGGACAGGGGGAGCTGAAGCTTTCTTT. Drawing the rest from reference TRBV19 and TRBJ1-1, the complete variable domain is DGGITQSPKYLFRKEGQNVTLSCEQNLNHDAMYWYRQDPGQGLRLIYYSQIVNDFQKGDIAEGYSVSREKKESFPLTVTSAQKNPTAFYLCASSLPGTGGAEAFFGQGTRLTVV.

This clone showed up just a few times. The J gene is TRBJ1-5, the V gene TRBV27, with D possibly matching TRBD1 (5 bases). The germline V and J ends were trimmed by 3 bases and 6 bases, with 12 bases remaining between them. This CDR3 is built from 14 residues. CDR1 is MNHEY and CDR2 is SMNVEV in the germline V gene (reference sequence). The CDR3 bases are TGTGCCAGCAGTTTCGGCCGGGGGGGTCAGCCCCAGCATTTT. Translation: CASSFGRGGQPQHF.

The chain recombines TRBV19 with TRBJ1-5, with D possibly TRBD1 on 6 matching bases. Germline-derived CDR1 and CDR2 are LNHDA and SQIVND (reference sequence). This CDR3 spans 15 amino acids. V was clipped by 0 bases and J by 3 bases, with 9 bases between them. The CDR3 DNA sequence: TGTGCCAGTAGTATAGACGGACAGAACAATCAGCCCCAGCATTTT. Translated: CASSIDGQNNQPQHF.

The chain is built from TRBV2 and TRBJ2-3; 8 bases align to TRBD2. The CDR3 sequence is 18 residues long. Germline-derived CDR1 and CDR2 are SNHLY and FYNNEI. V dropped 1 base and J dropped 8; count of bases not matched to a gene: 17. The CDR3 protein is CASSEGWITSGSQGTQYF. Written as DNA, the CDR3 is TGTGCCAGCAGTGAAGGATGGATCACTAGCGGCTCACAGGGTACGCAGTATTTT.

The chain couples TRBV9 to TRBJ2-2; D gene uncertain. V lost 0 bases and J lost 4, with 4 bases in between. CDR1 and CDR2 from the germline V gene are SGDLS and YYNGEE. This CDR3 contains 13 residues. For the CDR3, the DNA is TGTGCCAGCAGCGTAGGGCGCACCGGGGAGCTGTTTTTT. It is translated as CASSVGRTGELFF.

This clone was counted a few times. The CDR3 DNA follows: TGTGCCAGCTTCGAGTCCGGGACAGGACTGAACACTGAAGCTTTCTTT. This encodes CASFESGTGLNTEAFF. The chain has TRBV7-9 and TRBJ1-1; TRBD1 agrees at 8 bases. The CDR3 length is 16 residues. Germline V gene lookup returns CDR1 SEHNR and CDR2 FQNEAQ (reference sequence). V lost 8 bases to trimming and J lost 0 bases; unmatched junction nucleotides: 11. The entire variable domain, with the rest obtained from reference TRBV7-9 and TRBJ1-1, is as follows: DTGVSQNPRHKITKRGQNVTFRCDPISEHNRLYWYRQTLGQGPEFLTYFQNEAQLEKSRLLSDRFSAERPKGSFSTLEIQRTEQGDSAMYLCASFESGTGLNTEAFFGQGTRLTVV.

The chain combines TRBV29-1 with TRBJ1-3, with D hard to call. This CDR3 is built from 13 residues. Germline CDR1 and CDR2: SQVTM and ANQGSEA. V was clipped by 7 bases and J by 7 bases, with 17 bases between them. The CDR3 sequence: CSAEGLHWNTIYF. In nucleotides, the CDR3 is TGCAGCGCCGAGGGTCTCCACTGGAACACCATATATTTT. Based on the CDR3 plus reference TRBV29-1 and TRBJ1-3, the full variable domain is SAVISQKPSRDICQRGTSLTIQCQVDSQVTMMFWYRQQPGQSLTLIATANQGSEATYESGFVIDKFPISRPNLTFSTLTVSNMSPEDSSIYLCSAEGLHWNTIYFGEGSWLTVV.

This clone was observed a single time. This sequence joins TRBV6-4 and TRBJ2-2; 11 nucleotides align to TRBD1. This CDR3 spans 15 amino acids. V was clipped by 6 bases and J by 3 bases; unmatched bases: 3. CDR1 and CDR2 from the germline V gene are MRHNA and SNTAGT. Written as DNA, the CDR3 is TGTGCCAGCAGAGGGGGACAGGGGGACACCGGGGAGCTGTTTTTT. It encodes CASRGGQGDTGELFF.

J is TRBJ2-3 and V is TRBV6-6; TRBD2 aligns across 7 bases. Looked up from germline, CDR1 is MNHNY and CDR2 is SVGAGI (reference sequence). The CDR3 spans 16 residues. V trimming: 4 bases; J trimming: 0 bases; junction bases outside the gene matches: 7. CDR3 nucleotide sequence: TGTGCCAGCAGTTGGGAGGGAGGCTCGAGCACAGATACGCAGTATTTT. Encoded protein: CASSWEGGSSTDTQYF.

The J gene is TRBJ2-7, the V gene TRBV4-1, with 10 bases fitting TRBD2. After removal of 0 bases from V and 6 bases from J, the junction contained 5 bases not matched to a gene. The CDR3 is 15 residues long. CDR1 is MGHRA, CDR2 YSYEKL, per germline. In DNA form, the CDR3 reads TGCGCCAGCAGCCAAGATTCTAGCGGGGGTTCCGAGCAGTACTTC. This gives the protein CASSQDSSGGSEQYF.